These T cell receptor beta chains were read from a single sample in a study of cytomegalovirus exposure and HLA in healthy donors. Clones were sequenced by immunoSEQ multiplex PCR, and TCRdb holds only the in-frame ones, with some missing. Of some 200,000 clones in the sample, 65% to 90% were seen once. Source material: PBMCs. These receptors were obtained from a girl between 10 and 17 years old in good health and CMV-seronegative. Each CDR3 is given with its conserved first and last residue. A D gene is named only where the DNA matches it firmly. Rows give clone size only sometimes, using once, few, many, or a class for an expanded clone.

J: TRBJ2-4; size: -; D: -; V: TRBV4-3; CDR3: CASSQDMRGGANTQYF; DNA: TGCGCCAGCAGCCAAGATATGAGGGGGGGGGCTAATACTCAGTACTTC
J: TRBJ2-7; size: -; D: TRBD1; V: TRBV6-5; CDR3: CASSSGTGVYEQYF; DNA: TGTGCCAGCAGTTCCGGGACAGGTGTCTACGAGCAGTACTTC
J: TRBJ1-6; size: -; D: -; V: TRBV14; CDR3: CASSQVLGDSPLHF; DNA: TGTGCCAGCAGCCAAGTCCTAGGGGATTCACCCCTCCACTTT
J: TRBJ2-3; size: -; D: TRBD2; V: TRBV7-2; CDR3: CASVGGFSGRPSTDTQYF; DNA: TGTGCCAGCGTCGGCGGGTTTAGCGGGCGCCCTAGCACAGATACGCAGTATTTT
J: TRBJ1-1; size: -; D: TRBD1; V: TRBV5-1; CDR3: CASSSGQMNTEAFF; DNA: TGCGCCAGCAGCTCGGGACAGATGAACACTGAAGCTTTCTTT
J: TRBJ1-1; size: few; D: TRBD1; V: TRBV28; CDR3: CASRLQGANTEAFF; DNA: TGTGCCAGCAGACTACAGGGGGCGAACACTGAAGCTTTCTTT
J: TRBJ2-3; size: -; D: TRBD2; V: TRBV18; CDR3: CASRGGGTDTQYF; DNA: TGTGCCAGTCGAGGCGGGGGAACAGATACGCAGTATTTT
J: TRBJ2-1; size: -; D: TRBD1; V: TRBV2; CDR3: CASRREPGQGAQFF; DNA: TGTGCCAGCAGGCGGGAACCAGGACAGGGTGCGCAGTTCTTC
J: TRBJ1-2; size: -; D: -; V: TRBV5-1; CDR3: CASSLGENPGGYGYTF; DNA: TGCGCCAGCAGCTTGGGGGAAAACCCCGGGGGCTATGGCTACACCTTC
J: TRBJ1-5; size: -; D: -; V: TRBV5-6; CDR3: CASSLTGYNQPQHF; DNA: TGTGCCAGCAGTCTTACAGGGTACAATCAGCCCCAGCATTTT
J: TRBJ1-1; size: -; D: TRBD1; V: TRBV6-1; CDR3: CASVGQGQGNTEAFF; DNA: TGTGCCAGCGTAGGGCAGGGACAGGGGAACACTGAAGCTTTCTTT
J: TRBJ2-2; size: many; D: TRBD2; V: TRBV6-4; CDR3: CASSDGTSTGELFF; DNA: TGTGCCAGCAGTGACGGGACTAGCACCGGGGAGCTGTTTTTT
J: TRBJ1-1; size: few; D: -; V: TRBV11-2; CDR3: CASSLTGLNTEAFF; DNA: TGTGCCAGCAGCTTAACAGGACTGAACACTGAAGCTTTCTTT
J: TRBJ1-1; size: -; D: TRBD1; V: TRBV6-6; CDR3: CASKRDRVGEAFF; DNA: TGTGCCAGCAAGAGGGACAGGGTGGGTGAAGCTTTCTTT
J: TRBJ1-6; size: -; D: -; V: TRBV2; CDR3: CASGTLSYNSPPHF; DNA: TGTGCCAGTGGGACTCTCTCCTATAATTCACCCCCCCACTTT
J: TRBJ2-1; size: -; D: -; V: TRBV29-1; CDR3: CSTPSTSLVEQFF; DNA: TGCAGCACCCCGTCGACTAGTTTGGTTGAGCAGTTCTTC
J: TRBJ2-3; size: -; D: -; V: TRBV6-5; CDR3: CASSYQVQGTDTQYF; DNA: TGTGCCAGCAGTTACCAAGTACAGGGAACAGATACGCAGTATTTT
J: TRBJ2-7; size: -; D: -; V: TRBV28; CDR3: CASSYLDSPLTGEQYF; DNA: TGTGCCAGCAGTTACCTGGACAGCCCACTAACCGGAGAGCAGTACTTC
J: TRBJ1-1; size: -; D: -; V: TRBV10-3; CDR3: CAPVLRGLGTEAFF; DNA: TGTGCCCCAGTTTTAAGAGGGCTTGGCACTGAAGCTTTCTTT
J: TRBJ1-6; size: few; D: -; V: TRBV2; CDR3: CASSVGGDFSPLHF; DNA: TGTGCCAGCAGTGTTGGTGGAGATTTCTCACCCCTCCACTTT
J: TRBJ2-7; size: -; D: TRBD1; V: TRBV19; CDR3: CASSRIQGVEQYF; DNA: TGTGCCAGTTCTAGAATTCAGGGGGTCGAGCAGTACTTC
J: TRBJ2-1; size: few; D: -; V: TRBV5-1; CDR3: CASSLDRYNEQFF; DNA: TGCGCCAGCAGCTTGGATCGCTACAATGAGCAGTTCTTC
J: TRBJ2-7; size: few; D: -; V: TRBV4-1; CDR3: CASSQDRLYEQYF; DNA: TGCGCCAGCAGCCAAGACCGACTTTACGAGCAGTACTTC
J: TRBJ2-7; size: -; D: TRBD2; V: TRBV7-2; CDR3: CASSLRLAGTVHEQYF; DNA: TGTGCCAGCAGCTTGCGACTAGCGGGGACGGTCCACGAGCAGTACTTC
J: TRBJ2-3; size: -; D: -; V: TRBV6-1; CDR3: CASSTRDLGDTQYF; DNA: TGTGCCAGCAGTACGAGGGATTTGGGAGATACGCAGTATTTT
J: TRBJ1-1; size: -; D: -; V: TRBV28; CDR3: CASLSQGAEAFF; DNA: TGTGCCAGCCTCTCCCAAGGGGCCGAAGCTTTCTTT
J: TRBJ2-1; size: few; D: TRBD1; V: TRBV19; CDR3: CASSTSHPDRETYNEQFF; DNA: TGTGCCAGTAGTACATCGCACCCGGACAGGGAAACCTACAATGAGCAGTTCTTC
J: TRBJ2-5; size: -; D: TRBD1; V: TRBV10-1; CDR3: CASRPGTEETQYF; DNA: TGCGCCAGCAGGCCCGGGACAGAAGAGACCCAGTACTTC
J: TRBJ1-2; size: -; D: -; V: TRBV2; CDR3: CAWQAQAYGYTF; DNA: TGTGCCTGGCAGGCACAGGCCTATGGCTACACCTTC
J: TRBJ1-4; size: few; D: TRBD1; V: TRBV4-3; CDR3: CASSQDWQGVEKLFF; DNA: TGCGCCAGCAGCCAAGATTGGCAGGGGGTTGAAAAACTGTTTTTT
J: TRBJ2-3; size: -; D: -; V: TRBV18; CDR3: CASSPPLGGGDTQYF; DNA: TGTGCCAGCTCACCACCCCTTGGGGGAGGCGATACGCAGTATTTT
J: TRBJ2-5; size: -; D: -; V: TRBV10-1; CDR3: CASSGGGMETQYF; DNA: TGCGCCAGCAGTGGAGGCGGGATGGAGACCCAGTACTTC
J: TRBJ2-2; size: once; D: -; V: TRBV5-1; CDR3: CASSAAGFSNTGELFF; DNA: TGCGCCAGCAGCGCCGCGGGGTTCTCGAACACCGGGGAGCTGTTTTTT
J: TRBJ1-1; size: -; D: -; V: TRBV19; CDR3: CASSRRVGTEAFF; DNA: TGTGCCAGTAGTCGCCGGGTTGGCACTGAAGCTTTCTTT
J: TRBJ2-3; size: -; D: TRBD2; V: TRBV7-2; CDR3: CASSFMGGGQVGDTQYF; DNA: TGTGCCAGCAGCTTTATGGGCGGGGGGCAGGTTGGAGATACGCAGTATTTT
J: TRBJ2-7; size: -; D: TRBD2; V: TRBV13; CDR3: CASRPLQTFPLAGGADEQYF; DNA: TGTGCCAGCAGGCCCCTACAGACATTCCCTCTAGCGGGGGGAGCTGACGAGCAGTACTTC
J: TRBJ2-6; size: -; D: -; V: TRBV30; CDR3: CAWSAPATVNPSGANVLTF; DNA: TGTGCCTGGAGTGCCCCCGCGACAGTTAACCCCTCTGGGGCCAACGTCCTGACTTTC
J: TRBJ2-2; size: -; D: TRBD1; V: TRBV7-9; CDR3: CASSFRDRNTGELFF; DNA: TGTGCCAGCAGCTTTCGGGACAGGAACACCGGGGAGCTGTTTTTT
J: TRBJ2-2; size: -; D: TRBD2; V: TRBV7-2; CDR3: CASSGLGLAGELFF; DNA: TGTGCCAGCAGCGGACTAGGTCTCGCCGGGGAGCTGTTTTTT
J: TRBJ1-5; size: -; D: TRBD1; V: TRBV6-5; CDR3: CASTIPGGHQPQHF; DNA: TGTGCCAGCACCATCCCAGGGGGACACCAGCCCCAGCATTTT
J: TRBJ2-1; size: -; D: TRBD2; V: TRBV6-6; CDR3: CASPRLAAPPGIEQFF; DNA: TGTGCCAGTCCGAGACTAGCGGCACCACCCGGGATTGAGCAGTTCTTC
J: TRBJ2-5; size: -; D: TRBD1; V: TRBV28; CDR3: CASSEGTGPQETQYF; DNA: TGTGCCAGCAGTGAAGGGACAGGACCACAAGAGACCCAGTACTTC